This T cell receptor beta chain was obtained from a study of shared clonotypes between healthy human individuals. Study-wide points: Naive subsets generally exceeded memory subsets in estimated richness.

Germline assignment: CDR1 SNHLY and CDR2 FYNNEI. Germline trimming cut 6 bases from V and 0 bases from J; bases unmatched to any gene: 12. CDR3 length: 19 residues. Remarks on this clone: Its target is unknown.

Splitting of each subset's genomic DNA was done evenly across several immunoSEQ plates. Sequenced by immunoSEQ multiplex PCR; TCRdb stores in-frame clones only, minus some. The table includes under 2.5 million clones, around 90% detected once. The source material was naive CD4+ T cells from PBMCs. Sample subset: CD45RA+ positively selected. The TCR sequence derives from a man aged 18 to 29 in good health. Some clones in this sample may be carry-over from other donors' samples. The rearrangement links TRBV2 to TRBJ2-3, with 13 bases fitting TRBD2. CDR3 amino acids: CASRMTSGRPTASTDTQYF. The CDR3 DNA reads TGTGCCAGCAGAATGACTAGCGGGAGGCCAACTGCTAGCACAGATACGCAGTATTTT. Drawing the rest from reference TRBV2 and TRBJ2-3, the complete variable domain is EPEVTQTPSHQVTQMGQEVILRCVPISNHLYFYWYRQILGQKVEFLVSFYNNEISEKSEIFDDQFSVERPDGSNFTLKIRSTKLEDSAMYFCASRMTSGRPTASTDTQYFGPGTRLTVL.